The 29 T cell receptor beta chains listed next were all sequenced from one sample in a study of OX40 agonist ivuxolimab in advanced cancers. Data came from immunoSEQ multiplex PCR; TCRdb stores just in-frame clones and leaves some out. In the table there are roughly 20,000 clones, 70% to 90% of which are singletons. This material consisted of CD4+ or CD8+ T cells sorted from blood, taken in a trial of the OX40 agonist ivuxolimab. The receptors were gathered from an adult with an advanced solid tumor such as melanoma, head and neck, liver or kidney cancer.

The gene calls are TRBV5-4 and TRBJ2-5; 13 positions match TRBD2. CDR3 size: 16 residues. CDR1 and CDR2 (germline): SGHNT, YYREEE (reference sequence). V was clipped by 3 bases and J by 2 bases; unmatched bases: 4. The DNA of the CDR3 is TGTGCCAGCAGCTCCTCGGGACTAGCGGGGCAAGAGACCCAGTACTTC. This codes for CASSSSGLAGQETQYF.

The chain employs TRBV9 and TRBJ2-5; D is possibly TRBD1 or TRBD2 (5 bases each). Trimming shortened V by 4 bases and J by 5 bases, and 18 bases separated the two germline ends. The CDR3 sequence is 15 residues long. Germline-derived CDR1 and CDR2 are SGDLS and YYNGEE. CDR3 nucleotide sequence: TGTGCCAGCAGCCCCGGGGCGGTGGGATGGGAGACCCAGTACTTC. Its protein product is CASSPGAVGWETQYF.

Here the CDR3 DNA reads TGTGCCACCAGCAGAGTGAGTAGCGGGGCCGATGAGCAGTTCTTC. This sequence encodes CATSRVSSGADEQFF. The chain employs TRBV15 and TRBJ2-1; 8 bases are a match to TRBD2. V dropped 1 base and J dropped 8; count of bases not matched to a gene: 7. The CDR3 is made up of 15 amino acids. In germline, CDR1 is LNHNV, CDR2 YYDKDF (reference sequence).

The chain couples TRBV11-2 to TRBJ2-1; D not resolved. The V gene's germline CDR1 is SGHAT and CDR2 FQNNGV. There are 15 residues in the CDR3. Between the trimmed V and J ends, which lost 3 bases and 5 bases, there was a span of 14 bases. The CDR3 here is CASSFSRTVNNEQFF. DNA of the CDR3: TGTGCCAGCAGCTTTTCTAGGACGGTAAACAATGAGCAGTTCTTC.

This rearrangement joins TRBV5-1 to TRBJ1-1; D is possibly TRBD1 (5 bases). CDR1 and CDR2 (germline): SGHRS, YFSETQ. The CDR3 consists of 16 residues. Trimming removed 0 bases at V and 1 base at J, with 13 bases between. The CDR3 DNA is TGCGCCAGCAGCTTGGACCCTCCGGGGCCGAACACTGAAGCTTTCTTT. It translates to CASSLDPPGPNTEAFF. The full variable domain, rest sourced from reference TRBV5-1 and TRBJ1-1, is KAGVTQTPRYLIKTRGQQVTLSCSPISGHRSVSWYQQTPGQGLQFLFEYFSETQRNKGNFPGRFSGRQFSNSRSEMNVSTLELGDSALYLCASSLDPPGPNTEAFFGQGTRLTVV.

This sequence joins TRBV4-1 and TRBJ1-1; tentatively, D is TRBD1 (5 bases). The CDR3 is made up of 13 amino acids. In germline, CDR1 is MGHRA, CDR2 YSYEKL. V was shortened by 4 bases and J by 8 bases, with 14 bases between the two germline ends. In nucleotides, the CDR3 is TGCGCCAGCAGCCCCGCTTATGGGGGGGAAGCTTTCTTT. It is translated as CASSPAYGGEAFF.

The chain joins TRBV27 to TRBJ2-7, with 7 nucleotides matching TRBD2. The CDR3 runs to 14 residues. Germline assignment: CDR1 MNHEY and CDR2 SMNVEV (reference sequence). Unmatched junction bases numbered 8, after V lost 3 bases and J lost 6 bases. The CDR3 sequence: CASSFFAGAREQYF. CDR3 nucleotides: TGTGCCAGCAGTTTCTTTGCGGGAGCACGCGAGCAGTACTTC.

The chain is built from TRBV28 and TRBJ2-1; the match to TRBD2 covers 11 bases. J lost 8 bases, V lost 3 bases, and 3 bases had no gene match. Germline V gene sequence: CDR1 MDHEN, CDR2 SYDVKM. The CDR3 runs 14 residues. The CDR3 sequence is CASSFTSGRDEQFF. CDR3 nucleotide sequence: TGTGCCAGCAGTTTCACTAGCGGGAGAGATGAGCAGTTCTTC.

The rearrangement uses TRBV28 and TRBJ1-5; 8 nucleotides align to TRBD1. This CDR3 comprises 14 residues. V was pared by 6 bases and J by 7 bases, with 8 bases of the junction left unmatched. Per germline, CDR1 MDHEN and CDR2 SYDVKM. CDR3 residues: CASSLDRGGQPQHF. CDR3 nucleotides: TGTGCCAGCAGCCTTGACAGGGGTGGGCAGCCCCAGCATTTT.

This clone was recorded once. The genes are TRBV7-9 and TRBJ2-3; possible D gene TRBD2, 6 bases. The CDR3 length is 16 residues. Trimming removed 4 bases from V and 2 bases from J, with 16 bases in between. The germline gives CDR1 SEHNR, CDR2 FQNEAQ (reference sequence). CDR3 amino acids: CASSSHPGLVTDTQYF. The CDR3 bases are TGTGCCAGCAGCTCGCACCCGGGACTGGTCACAGATACGCAGTATTTT. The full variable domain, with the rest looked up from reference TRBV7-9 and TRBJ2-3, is DTGVSQNPRHKITKRGQNVTFRCDPISEHNRLYWYRQTLGQGPEFLTYFQNEAQLEKSRLLSDRFSAERPKGSFSTLEIQRTEQGDSAMYLCASSSHPGLVTDTQYFGPGTRLTVL.

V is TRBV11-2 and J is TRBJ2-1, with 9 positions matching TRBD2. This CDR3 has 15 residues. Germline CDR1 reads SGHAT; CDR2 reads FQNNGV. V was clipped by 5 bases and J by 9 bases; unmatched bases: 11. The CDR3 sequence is CASSGLAKSLGEQFF. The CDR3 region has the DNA TGTGCCAGCAGCGGACTAGCGAAAAGCTTGGGTGAGCAGTTCTTC.

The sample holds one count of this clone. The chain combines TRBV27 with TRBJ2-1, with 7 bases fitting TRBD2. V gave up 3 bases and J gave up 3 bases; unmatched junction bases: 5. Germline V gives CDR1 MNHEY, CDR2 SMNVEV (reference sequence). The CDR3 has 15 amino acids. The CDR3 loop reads CASSFVGGDYNEQFF. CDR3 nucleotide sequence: TGTGCCAGCAGTTTTGTGGGGGGGGACTACAATGAGCAGTTCTTC.

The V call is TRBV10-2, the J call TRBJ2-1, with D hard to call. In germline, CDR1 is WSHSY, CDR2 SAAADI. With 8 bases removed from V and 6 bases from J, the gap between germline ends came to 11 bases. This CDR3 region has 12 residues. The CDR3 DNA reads TGCGCCAGCGCTAACTCCGGCAATGAGCAGTTCTTC. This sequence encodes CASANSGNEQFF.

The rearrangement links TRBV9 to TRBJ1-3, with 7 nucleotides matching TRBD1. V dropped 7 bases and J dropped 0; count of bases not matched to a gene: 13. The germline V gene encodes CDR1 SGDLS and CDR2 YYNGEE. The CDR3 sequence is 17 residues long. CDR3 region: CASSLRTGTYSGNTIYF. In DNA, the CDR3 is TGTGCCAGCTCTCTCCGGACAGGAACCTACTCTGGAAACACCATATATTTT.

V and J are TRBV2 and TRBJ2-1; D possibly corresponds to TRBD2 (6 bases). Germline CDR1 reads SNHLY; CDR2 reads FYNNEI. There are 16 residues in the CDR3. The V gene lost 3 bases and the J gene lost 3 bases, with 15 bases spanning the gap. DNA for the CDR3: TGTGCCAGCAGTGACGGGACTTACTCGGACTACAATGAGCAGTTCTTC. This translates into CASSDGTYSDYNEQFF.

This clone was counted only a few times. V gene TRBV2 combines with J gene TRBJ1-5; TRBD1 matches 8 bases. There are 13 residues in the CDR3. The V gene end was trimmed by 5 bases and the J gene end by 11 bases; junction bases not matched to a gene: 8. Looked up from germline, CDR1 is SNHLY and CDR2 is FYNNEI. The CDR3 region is CASSSGTGTAQHF. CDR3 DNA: TGTGCCAGCAGTTCAGGGACAGGAACAGCCCAGCATTTT.

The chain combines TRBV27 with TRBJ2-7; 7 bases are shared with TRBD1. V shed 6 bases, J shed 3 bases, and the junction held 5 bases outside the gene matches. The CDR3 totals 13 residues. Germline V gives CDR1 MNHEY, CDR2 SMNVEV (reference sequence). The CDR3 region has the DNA TGTGCCAGCAGCCATGGACAGGTCTACGAGCAGTACTTC. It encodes CASSHGQVYEQYF.

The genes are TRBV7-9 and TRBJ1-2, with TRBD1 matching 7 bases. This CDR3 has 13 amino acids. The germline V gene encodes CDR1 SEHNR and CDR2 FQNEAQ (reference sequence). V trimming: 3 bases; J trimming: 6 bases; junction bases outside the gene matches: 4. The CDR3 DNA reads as TGTGCCAGCAGCTTCCCCGGGACAGATGGCTACACCTTC. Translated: CASSFPGTDGYTF.

As DNA, the CDR3 is TGTGCCAGCAGTTACGGGGCAGGGGAGGATAATGAAAAACTGTTTTTT. Translating gives CASSYGAGEDNEKLFF. This chain connects TRBV6-6 to TRBJ1-4; tentative D call: TRBD1 (6 bases). Germline loops: CDR1 MNHNY, CDR2 SVGAGI (reference sequence). CDR3 size: 16 residues. Deletions cut 2 bases from V and 4 bases from J, with 14 bases between.

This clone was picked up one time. The CDR3 bases are TGTGCCAGCAGTTACGGACAGGGCATCACTGAAGCTTTCTTT. Protein: CASSYGQGITEAFF. V is TRBV6-5 and J is TRBJ1-1; 8 nucleotides align to TRBD1. The CDR3 runs to 14 residues. V was clipped by 2 bases and J by 4 bases; unmatched bases: 3. CDR1 is MNHEY and CDR2 is SVGAGI in the germline V gene.

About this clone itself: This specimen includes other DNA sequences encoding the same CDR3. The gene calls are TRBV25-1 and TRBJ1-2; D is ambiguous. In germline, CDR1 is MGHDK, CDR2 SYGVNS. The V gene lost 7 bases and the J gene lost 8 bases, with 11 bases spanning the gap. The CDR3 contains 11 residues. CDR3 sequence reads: CASTGFGGYTF. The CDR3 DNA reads TGTGCCAGCACGGGATTTGGAGGCTACACCTTC.

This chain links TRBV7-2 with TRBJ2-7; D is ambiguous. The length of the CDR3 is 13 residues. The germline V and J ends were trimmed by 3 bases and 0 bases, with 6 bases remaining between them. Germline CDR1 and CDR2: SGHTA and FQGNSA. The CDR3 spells CASSFAFSYEQYF. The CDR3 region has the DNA TGTGCCAGCAGCTTTGCCTTCTCCTACGAGCAGTACTTC.

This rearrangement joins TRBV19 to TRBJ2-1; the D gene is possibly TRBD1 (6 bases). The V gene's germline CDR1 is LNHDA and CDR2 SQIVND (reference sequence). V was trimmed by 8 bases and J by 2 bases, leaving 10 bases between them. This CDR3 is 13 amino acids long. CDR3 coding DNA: TGTGCCAGTGGACAGCGAACCTACAATGAGCAGTTCTTC. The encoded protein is CASGQRTYNEQFF.

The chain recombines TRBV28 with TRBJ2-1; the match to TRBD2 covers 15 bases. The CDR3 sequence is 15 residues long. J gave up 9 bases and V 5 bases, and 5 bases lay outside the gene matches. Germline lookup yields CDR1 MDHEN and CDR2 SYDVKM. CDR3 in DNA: TGTGCCAGCAGTGCCCGGACTAGCGGGAGGGGTGAGCAGTTCTTC. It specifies CASSARTSGRGEQFF.

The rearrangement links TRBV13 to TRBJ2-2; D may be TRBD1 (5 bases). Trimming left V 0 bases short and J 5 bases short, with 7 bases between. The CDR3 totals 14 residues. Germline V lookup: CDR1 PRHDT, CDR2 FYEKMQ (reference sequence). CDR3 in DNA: TGTGCCAGCAGCTTAGGCAGGGCAACCGGGGAGCTGTTTTTT. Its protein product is CASSLGRATGELFF.

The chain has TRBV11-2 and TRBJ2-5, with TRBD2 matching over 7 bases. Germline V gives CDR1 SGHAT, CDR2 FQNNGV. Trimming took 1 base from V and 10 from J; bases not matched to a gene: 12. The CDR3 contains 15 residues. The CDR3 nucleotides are TGTGCCAGCAGCTTAGGTGGGAGGGGCCGTCGCGACCAGTACTTC. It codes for CASSLGGRGRRDQYF.

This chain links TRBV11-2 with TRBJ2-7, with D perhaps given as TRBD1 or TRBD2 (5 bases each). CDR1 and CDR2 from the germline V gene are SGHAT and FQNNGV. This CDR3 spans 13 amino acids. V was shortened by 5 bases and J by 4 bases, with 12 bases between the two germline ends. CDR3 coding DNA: TGTGCCAGCAGCAGCTGGGACGGTTACGAGCAGTACTTC. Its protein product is CASSSWDGYEQYF.

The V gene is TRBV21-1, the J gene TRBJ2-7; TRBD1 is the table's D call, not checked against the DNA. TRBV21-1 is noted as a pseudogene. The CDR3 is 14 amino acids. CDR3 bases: TGTGCCAGCAGCGCGCGACAGTTAGTGTACGAGCAGTACTTC. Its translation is CASSARQLVYEQYF.

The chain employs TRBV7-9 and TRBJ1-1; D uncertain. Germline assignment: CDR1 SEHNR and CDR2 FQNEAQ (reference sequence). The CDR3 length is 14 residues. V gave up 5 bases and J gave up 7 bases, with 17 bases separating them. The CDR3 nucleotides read TGTGCCAGCAGCGTCGGGCTCCGGGTGGGTGAAGCTTTCTTT. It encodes CASSVGLRVGEAFF.